The 10 T cell receptor beta chains below were found in one sample sequenced in a study of tumor and adjacent non-tumor tissue in lung cancer. The library came from three nested PCR rounds adapted from ARM-PCR protocols. TCRdb re-called the multiplex PCR reads through MiXCR, storing one row per CDR3 protein. The sample holds some 73,000 distinct CDR3 sequences, 70% to 90% seen once. This sample's RNA came from whole unsorted tissue. This non-tumor lung sample came from over 3 cm beyond the tumor edge. Sequencing was carried out using distant non-tumor lung tissue. These receptors all come from a man aged 55 to 70 with non-small cell lung cancer.

This chain uses TRBV20-1 with TRBJ2-1, with D perhaps matching TRBD2 (6 bases). This CDR3 is 13 amino acids long. Germline V gives CDR1 DFQATT, CDR2 SNEGSKA (reference sequence). Trimming left V 6 bases short and J 9 bases short, with 18 bases between. The CDR3 DNA is TGCAGTGCCAATAGCGGAAGGGGACGTGAGCAGTTCTTC. This sequence encodes CSANSGRGREQFF.

This clonotype is judged medium-sized. The rearrangement uses TRBV20-1 and TRBJ2-3; D remains unclear. Looked up from germline, CDR1 is DFQATT and CDR2 is SNEGSKA (reference sequence). This CDR3 contains 14 residues. V shed 4 bases and J shed 4 bases, with 15 bases lying between them. DNA of the CDR3: TGCAGTGCTATTGACCCCCGAGGAGCAGATACGCAGTATTTT. It translates to CSAIDPRGADTQYF.

This clonotype was counted ten times or more. The J gene is TRBJ2-3, the V gene TRBV20-1; D might be TRBD1 or TRBD2, each matching 5 bases. This CDR3 comprises 13 residues. Germline V CDR1 and CDR2: DFQATT, SNEGSKA (reference sequence). The CDR3 nucleotides read TGCAGCTCGGGACCCTCTAGCACAGATACGCAGTATTTT. It is translated as CSSGPSSTDTQYF.

In regard to this clonotype: A much larger clonotype is one base distant, so this may be a read error. The CDR3 DNA reads TGTGCCAGCCTCAGGGGCAGGGAGCAGTTCTTC. Its protein product is CASLRGREQFF. The chain is built from TRBV12-3 or TRBV12-4 and TRBJ2-1; a weak D match, TRBD1 (6 bases). Between the trimmed V and J ends, which lost 8 bases and 10 bases, there was a span of 12 bases. The CDR3 extends over 11 amino acids.

As for this clonotype: The junction shows a germline mismatch at one end, possibly a read error. CDR3: CAISFTPGVETKYF. CDR3 in DNA: TGTGCCATCAGCTTTACACCGGGTGTAGAGACCAAGTACTTC. The chain combines TRBV11-1 with TRBJ2-5; D is unresolved. The CDR3 is 14 amino acids. Germline CDR1 is SGHAT and CDR2 is FQDESV (reference sequence).

As concerns this clonotype: One end of the junction fails to match germline, which may point to a read error. The chain employs TRBV6-5 and TRBJ2-1; unclear D gene. This CDR3 has 17 residues. Germline V lookup: CDR1 MNHEY, CDR2 SVGAGI. CDR3 loop: CAISYSYMPSYYNEQFF. CDR3 nucleotides: TGTGCCATCAGTTACTCGTACATGCCGAGCTACTACAATGAGCAGTTCTTC.

About this clonotype: Relative to the germline gene, one junction end is altered; a read error may explain this. This rearrangement joins TRBV6-5 to TRBJ2-6; D tentatively fits TRBD1 or TRBD2 (5 bases each). The CDR3 contains 17 residues. Germline values: CDR1 MNHEY, CDR2 SVGAGI. CDR3 coding DNA: TGTGCCAGCAGCCTAGTGGGAGCCAGCACTGGGGCCAACGTACTGACTTTC. This codes for CASSLVGASTGANVLTF.

The rearrangement links TRBV6-5 to TRBJ1-2; 7 bases match TRBD1. Germline loops: CDR1 MNHEY, CDR2 SVGAGI. V trimming: 6 bases; J trimming: 5 bases; junction bases outside the gene matches: 9. This CDR3 has 14 amino acids. This CDR3 is CASRDTGVGYGYTF. The CDR3 bases are TGTGCCAGCAGGGATACAGGGGTGGGGTATGGCTACACCTTC.

The rearrangement links TRBV11-3 to TRBJ2-1, with TRBD2 identical over 9 bases. CDR3 length: 14 residues. The V gene's germline CDR1 is SGHNT and CDR2 YENEEA. V was pared by 8 bases and J by 4 bases, with 6 bases of the junction left unmatched. Here the CDR3 reads CASSLAGCYNEQFF. The DNA of the CDR3 is TGTGCCAGCTCCCTAGCGGGATGTTACAATGAGCAGTTCTTC.

A remark on this clonotype: Germline and junction disagree at one end, which may indicate a read error. V is TRBV5-1 and J is TRBJ1-1, with D hard to call. The germline V gene encodes CDR1 SGHRS and CDR2 YFSETQ. The CDR3 is made up of 14 amino acids. The CDR3 DNA reads TGCGCCAGCCGCCGGCCGGAGGTGAACAGTGAAGCTTTCTTT. This encodes CASRRPEVNSEAFF.